This record looks at one T cell receptor beta chain sequence and its context. Profiling relied on immunoSEQ multiplex PCR, and the TCRdb table lists in-frame clones only, not all of them. The sample lists some 120,000 clones, around 90% occurring once. This sample stems from a study of T cell responses to AZD1222 COVID-19 vaccine. V lost 2 bases and J lost 2; bases outside the gene matches: 1. CDR1 and CDR2 (germline): MGHDK, SYGVNS. The CDR3 spans 15 residues. This TCR was sampled from an adult who received the MenACWY meningococcal vaccine as a control. The gene calls are TRBV25-1 and TRBJ2-3; the match to TRBD2 covers 10 bases. The sample consisted of peripheral blood, taken 28 days after the second dose of the MenACWY control vaccine. This CDR3 reads CASSELAGVTDTQYF. The CDR3 bases are TGTGCCAGCAGTGAACTAGCGGGGGTCACAGATACGCAGTATTTT.